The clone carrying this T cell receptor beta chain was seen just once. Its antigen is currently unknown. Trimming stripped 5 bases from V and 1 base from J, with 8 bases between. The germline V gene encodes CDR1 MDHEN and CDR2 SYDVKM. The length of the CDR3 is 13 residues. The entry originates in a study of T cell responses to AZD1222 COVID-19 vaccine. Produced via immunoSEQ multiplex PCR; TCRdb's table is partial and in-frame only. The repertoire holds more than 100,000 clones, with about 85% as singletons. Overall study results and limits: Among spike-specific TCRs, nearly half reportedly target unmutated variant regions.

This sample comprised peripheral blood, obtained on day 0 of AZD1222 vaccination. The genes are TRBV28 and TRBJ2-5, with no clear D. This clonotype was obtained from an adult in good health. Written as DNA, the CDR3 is TGTGCCAGCAGTCCCGGATCCCAAGAGACCCAGTACTTC. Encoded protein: CASSPGSQETQYF.